The 11 T cell receptor beta chains presented below share a single source sample, sequenced in a study of blood T cell repertoires in COVID-19. This table comes from immunoSEQ multiplex PCR, and its TCRdb copy is limited to in-frame clones, with some not included. Of around 100,000 clones listed, approximately 88% are singletons. The sequenced material came from peripheral blood. These receptors all stem from a human donor in a cohort sampled during active COVID-19.

The chain is built from TRBV9 and TRBJ1-1; TRBD1 is a possible D gene (6 bases). Germline loops: CDR1 SGDLS, CDR2 YYNGEE. The CDR3 is made up of 14 amino acids. V lost 4 bases, J lost 4 bases, and 14 bases lay in between. CDR3 amino acids: CASSSRGGITEAFF. The CDR3 DNA sequence: TGTGCCAGCAGCTCAAGGGGGGGGATCACTGAAGCTTTCTTT.

The chain uses TRBV15 and TRBJ2-1; 13 bases are a match to TRBD2. The CDR3 sequence is 17 residues long. J lost 0 bases, V lost 1 base, and 0 bases had no gene match. Per germline, CDR1 LNHNV and CDR2 YYDKDF (reference sequence). The CDR3 nucleotides read TGTGCCACCAGCAGAGGGACTAGCGGGAGCTCCTACAATGAGCAGTTCTTC. This codes for CATSRGTSGSSYNEQFF.

The gene calls are TRBV5-1 and TRBJ2-2; tentatively, D is TRBD2 (5 bases). Germline CDR1 is SGHRS and CDR2 is YFSETQ. There are 16 residues in the CDR3. Trimming stripped 4 bases from V and 5 bases from J, with 18 bases between. The chain's CDR3 is CASSLWGEGRTGELFF. The CDR3 coding sequence is TGCGCCAGCAGCCTTTGGGGAGAAGGGCGGACCGGGGAGCTGTTTTTT.

The V and J genes are TRBV2 and TRBJ2-6; possibly TRBD2 for D (6 bases). Trimming took 7 bases from V and 0 from J, leaving 16 bases between them. The length of the CDR3 is 17 residues. Looked up from germline, CDR1 is SNHLY and CDR2 is FYNNEI. The CDR3 sequence is CASTRLEGLSGANVLTF. The CDR3 bases are TGTGCCAGCACCAGACTAGAGGGGCTCTCTGGGGCCAACGTCCTGACTTTC.

This clone was seen a single time. The chain is built from TRBV25-1 and TRBJ1-6; 7 bases match TRBD1. The CDR3 length is 15 residues. Germline V gives CDR1 MGHDK, CDR2 SYGVNS. Unmatched junction bases numbered 3, after V lost 3 bases and J lost 4 bases. CDR3 nucleotide sequence: TGTGCCAGCAGTGAGAGGACAGGATATAATTCACCCCTCCACTTT. This gives the protein CASSERTGYNSPLHF.

The J gene is TRBJ2-1, the V gene TRBV5-4, with TRBD1 as a possible D gene (6 bases). From germline, CDR1 is SGHNT and CDR2 YYREEE (reference sequence). V dropped 3 bases and J dropped 5 bases, with 12 bases sitting between them. CDR3 size: 14 residues. The chain's CDR3 is CASSSGDGHNEQFF. CDR3 nucleotide sequence: TGTGCCAGCAGCTCAGGGGACGGGCACAATGAGCAGTTCTTC. The full variable domain, its missing parts supplied by reference TRBV5-4 and TRBJ2-1, is ETGVTQSPTHLIKTRGQQVTLRCSSQSGHNTVSWYQQALGQGPQFIFQYYREEENGRGNFPPRFSGLQFPNYSSELNVNALELDDSALYLCASSSGDGHNEQFFGPGTRLTVL.

The rearrangement links TRBV3-1 (or the pseudogene TRBV3-2) to TRBJ1-1; 12 bases map to TRBD1. V was pared by 3 bases and J by 1 base, with 9 bases of the junction left unmatched. The CDR3 runs to 18 residues. CDR1 and CDR2 from the germline V gene are LGHDT and YNNKEL (reference sequence). This CDR3 reads CASSHTRDRGLRNTEAFF. The CDR3, as DNA: TGTGCCAGCAGCCATACCCGGGACAGGGGGCTGAGGAACACTGAAGCTTTCTTT.

The rearrangement joins TRBV6-4 to TRBJ1-2; no definite D call. Germline V lookup: CDR1 MRHNA, CDR2 SNTAGT. The V end lost 9 bases, the J end lost 3 bases, and 14 bases lay between the germline ends. This CDR3 comprises 13 residues. The CDR3 nucleotides are TGTGCCAGGGACCTGGGAGACTACTATGGCTACACCTTC. Translating it yields CARDLGDYYGYTF.

V gene TRBV11-2 combines with J gene TRBJ1-4; 8 nucleotides line up with TRBD1. Germline V gene data show CDR1 as SGHAT and CDR2 as FQNNGV. J gave up 4 bases and V 5 bases, and 6 bases lay outside the gene matches. This CDR3 spans 15 amino acids. CDR3 sequence reads: CASSKDRAFNEKLFF. DNA of the CDR3: TGTGCCAGCAGCAAGGACAGGGCTTTTAATGAAAAACTGTTTTTT.

This chain uses TRBV15 with TRBJ2-5; the D is unclear. V was pared by 0 bases and J by 13 bases, with 12 bases between. This CDR3 spans 12 amino acids. CDR1 is LNHNV, CDR2 YYDKDF, per germline (reference sequence). CDR3 region: CATSRDIDTSYF. The CDR3 coding sequence is TGTGCCACCAGCAGAGATATTGACACCTCGTACTTC. The whole variable domain, remainder taken from reference TRBV15 and TRBJ2-5, is DAMVIQNPRYQVTQFGKPVTLSCSQTLNHNVMYWYQQKSSQAPKLLFHYYDKDFNNEADTPDNFQSRRPNTSFCFLDIRSPGLGDTAMYLCATSRDIDTSYFGPGTRLLVL.

The chain combines TRBV2 with TRBJ2-5; D might be TRBD2 (6 bases). This CDR3 is built from 14 residues. V gave up 4 bases and J gave up 3 bases, with 12 bases separating them. Germline CDR1 is SNHLY and CDR2 is FYNNEI. The chain's CDR3 is CASSGDSPKETQYF. The CDR3 nucleotides are TGTGCCAGCAGTGGGGACTCACCCAAAGAGACCCAGTACTTC.